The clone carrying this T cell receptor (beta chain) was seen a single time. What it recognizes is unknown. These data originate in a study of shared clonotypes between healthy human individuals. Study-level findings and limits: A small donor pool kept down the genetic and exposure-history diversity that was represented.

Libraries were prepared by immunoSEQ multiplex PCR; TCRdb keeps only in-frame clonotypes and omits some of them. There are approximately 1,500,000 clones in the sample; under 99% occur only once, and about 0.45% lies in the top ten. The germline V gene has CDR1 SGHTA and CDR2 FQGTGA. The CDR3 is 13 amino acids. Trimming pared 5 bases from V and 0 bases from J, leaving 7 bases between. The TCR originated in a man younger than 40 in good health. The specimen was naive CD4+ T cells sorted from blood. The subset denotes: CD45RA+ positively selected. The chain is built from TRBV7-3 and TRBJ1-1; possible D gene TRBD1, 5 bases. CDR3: CASSRDVNTEAFF. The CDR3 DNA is TGTGCCAGCAGCCGGGACGTGAACACTGAAGCTTTCTTT.